This entry is about one TCR beta chain. The data belong to a study of blood T cell repertoires in COVID-19. For the study at large: The analysed material was cDNA or gDNA that came from T cells, B-cell-depleted T cells, or PBMCs.

It was within 2 weeks before study entry that exposed participants met a COVID-19 case. In the study's own analysis: By means of reference gene primer amplification, nucleated cell counts were estimated. Libraries were prepared by immunoSEQ multiplex PCR; TCRdb keeps only in-frame clonotypes and omits some of them. D and trimming were read from the DNA, whereas the V and J calls and clone size are those reported in that table. The sample shows around 400,000 clones, about 88% of them seen only once. V was clipped by 4 bases and J by 2 bases, with 12 bases between them. Germline values: CDR1 LNHDA, CDR2 SQIVND (reference sequence). The length of the CDR3 is 15 residues.

The TCR originated in a woman between 18 and 29 years old who had been exposed to COVID-19. The chain employs TRBV19 and TRBJ1-5; D may be TRBD1 (5 bases). Material: PBMCs or T cells enriched from blood (not recorded which). Here the CDR3 reads CASSRGGRGNQPQHF. The CDR3, as DNA: TGTGCCAGTAGTAGGGGGGGGAGAGGCAATCAGCCCCAGCATTTT.